These T cell receptor beta chains were read from a single sample in a study of blood T cell repertoires in COVID-19. This table comes from immunoSEQ multiplex PCR, and its TCRdb copy is limited to in-frame clones, with some not included. Of roughly 80,000 clones in the sample, under 85% were seen once. The sequencing input was peripheral blood. The receptors shown here come from a human donor in a cohort sampled during active COVID-19. Both conserved end residues are part of each CDR3. Each record gives: CDR3 length, V gene, clone size, J gene, D gene, CDR3 DNA, CDR3 protein. A D gene is named only where the DNA matches it firmly. Part of the rows lack a size; the others show once, few, many or a class for expanded clones.

len: 15
v_gene: TRBV5-1
abundance: .
j_gene: TRBJ1-6
d_gene: .
CDR3nt: TGCGCCAGCAGCTTGGCCGGGGTCAATAATTCACCCCTCCACTTT
CDR3aa: CASSLAGVNNSPLHF

len: 13
v_gene: TRBV30
abundance: .
j_gene: TRBJ1-5
d_gene: .
CDR3nt: TGTGCCTGGAGTGTACAGGTTAATCAGCCCCAGCATTTT
CDR3aa: CAWSVQVNQPQHF

len: 15
v_gene: TRBV6-5
abundance: once
j_gene: TRBJ2-5
d_gene: .
CDR3nt: TGTGCCAGCAGTTACGCCCAGGAAGGCCAAGAGACCCAGTACTTC
CDR3aa: CASSYAQEGQETQYF

len: 13
v_gene: TRBV18
abundance: .
j_gene: TRBJ2-7
d_gene: .
CDR3nt: TGTGCCAGCTCACCACCTTTTCTGCGCGAGCAGTACTTC
CDR3aa: CASSPPFLREQYF

len: 17
v_gene: TRBV5-1
abundance: few
j_gene: TRBJ2-7
d_gene: TRBD1
CDR3nt: TGCGCCAGCAGCCCGGGACAGGGGTCCACCGTCGGCTACGAGCAGTACTTC
CDR3aa: CASSPGQGSTVGYEQYF

len: 16
v_gene: TRBV4-3
abundance: .
j_gene: TRBJ2-3
d_gene: TRBD1
CDR3nt: TGCGCCAGCAGCCAAGATACAGGGGGCCTTACAGATACGCAGTATTTT
CDR3aa: CASSQDTGGLTDTQYF

len: 15
v_gene: TRBV5-1
abundance: .
j_gene: TRBJ1-2
d_gene: .
CDR3nt: TGCGCCAGCAGCTTGGACGAAGGGGGACCCTATGGCTACACCTTC
CDR3aa: CASSLDEGGPYGYTF

len: 13
v_gene: TRBV2
abundance: .
j_gene: TRBJ1-2
d_gene: TRBD1
CDR3nt: TGTGCCAGCAGTGACGGACAGGGTCGGGGCTACACCTTC
CDR3aa: CASSDGQGRGYTF

len: 15
v_gene: TRBV5-1
abundance: .
j_gene: TRBJ2-5
d_gene: TRBD2
CDR3nt: TGCGCCAGCAGCTTTACTAGCGGGGAAACGGGGACCCAGTACTTC
CDR3aa: CASSFTSGETGTQYF

len: 14
v_gene: TRBV19
abundance: .
j_gene: TRBJ1-4
d_gene: TRBD1
CDR3nt: TGTGCCAGTAGTGTCCAGGGGGCTAATGAAAAACTGTTTTTT
CDR3aa: CASSVQGANEKLFF